This T cell receptor beta chain came from a study of blood T cell repertoires in COVID-19. CDR1 is MDHEN, CDR2 SYDVKM, per germline. The CDR3 length is 15 residues. Losses at the gene ends were 7 bases for V and 0 bases for J; bases not matched to a gene: 7. Repertoires were generated with immunoSEQ multiplex PCR, while TCRdb's copy carries only in-frame clones and drops some. The data contain some 200,000 clones, 85% to 90% of them singletons. The chain recombines TRBV28 with TRBJ1-1; 8 bases match TRBD1. The sequence was collected from a man at least 80 years old with acute or convalescent COVID-19. Sequenced material: peripheral blood. In DNA form, the CDR3 reads TGTGCCAGCATTCCCGAGACAGGGGTGAACACTGAAGCTTTCTTT. Its translation: CASIPETGVNTEAFF.